Below, one T cell receptor beta chain is given with its context. The data belong to a study of blood T cell repertoires in COVID-19. The germline gives CDR1 LNHDA, CDR2 SQIVND (reference sequence). There are 16 residues in the CDR3. V was trimmed by 6 bases and J by 0 bases, leaving 17 bases between them. Measured with immunoSEQ multiplex PCR; TCRdb has only the in-frame clones, and not every one. The sample holds under 250,000 clones, around 79% seen once. This receptor was taken from a woman aged 40 to 50 with COVID-19, enrolled during active disease. This chain links TRBV19 with TRBJ1-1; D remains ambiguous. Material for sequencing was peripheral blood. CDR3 coding DNA: TGTGCCAGTAGAGTCGGGGAATTGACCCTGAACACTGAAGCTTTCTTT. Translated, it gives CASRVGELTLNTEAFF.